This passage covers 14 T cell receptor beta chains from one sample sequenced in a study of naive and memory T cell subsets. Two oligonucleotides, mixed equimolar, formed the beta constant-region primer covering TRBC1 and TRBC2. MiXCR was run by TCRdb on the UMI-ligation and nested PCR reads, yielding one entry per CDR3 protein. This table has 120,000 to 150,000 distinct CDR3 sequences, over 15% appearing once. Sequenced: naive CD4+ T cells from blood. Receptors were obtained from a human donor in good health.

The J gene is TRBJ1-2, the V gene TRBV25-1, with 9 bases fitting TRBD1. The CDR3 extends over 13 amino acids. V lost 6 bases to trimming and J lost 6 bases; unmatched junction nucleotides: 5. Germline-derived CDR1 and CDR2 are MGHDK and SYGVNS. Here the CDR3 DNA reads TGTGCCAGCAGGGGGACAGGGCCGGATGGCTACACCTTC. It codes for CASRGTGPDGYTF.

This clonotype showed up just a few times. The chain combines TRBV29-1 with TRBJ2-3; D is unresolved. Germline-derived CDR1 and CDR2 are SQVTM and ANQGSEA. V lost 4 bases and J lost 4, with 15 bases in between. The CDR3 is made up of 14 amino acids. CDR3 amino acids: CSVGSPGRSDTQYF. The CDR3 nucleotides are TGCAGCGTTGGCTCGCCTGGACGCTCAGATACGCAGTATTTT.

This clonotype showed up just a few times. This chain connects TRBV5-1 to TRBJ2-1, with no clear D. From germline, CDR1 is SGHRS and CDR2 YFSETQ. Trimming removed 0 bases from V and 2 bases from J, with 12 bases in between. The length of the CDR3 is 16 residues. The CDR3 nucleotides read TGCGCCAGCAGCTTGGGTGTTGGGCTTACCTACAATGAGCAGTTCTTC. It yields the protein CASSLGVGLTYNEQFF.

V usage is TRBV7-3 and J usage is TRBJ1-2; D is ambiguous. Trimming took off 2 bases at V and 4 bases at J, with 14 bases between the two ends. CDR1 is SGHTA and CDR2 is FQGTGA in the germline V gene. The CDR3 is 15 amino acids. As DNA, the CDR3 is TGTGCCAGCAGCTTAGGTTCATCGGGCCCCTATGGCTACACCTTC. Translated: CASSLGSSGPYGYTF.

This clonotype turned up a few times. V gene TRBV7-2 combines with J gene TRBJ2-4; no clear D gene. The CDR3 totals 14 residues. Per the germline V gene, CDR1 is SGHTA and CDR2 is FQGNSA. Trimming left V 5 bases short and J 0 bases short, with 8 bases between. In DNA form, the CDR3 reads TGTGCCAGCAGCAGAGATCTAGCCAAAAACATTCAGTACTTC. Translating it yields CASSRDLAKNIQYF. The variable domain in full, completed from reference TRBV7-2 and TRBJ2-4, reads GAGVSQSPSNKVTEKGKDVELRCDPISGHTALYWYRQSLGQGLEFLIYFQGNSAPDKSGLPSDRFSAERTGGSVSTLTIQRTQQEDSAVYLCASSRDLAKNIQYFGAGTRLSVL.

In its sample, this clonotype was seen a few times. The chain employs TRBV29-1 and TRBJ1-2; D is unclear. The CDR3 consists of 12 residues. The germline CDR1 and CDR2 sequences are SQVTM and ANQGSEA. Trimming shortened V by 3 bases and J by 6 bases, and 11 bases separated the two germline ends. The CDR3 nucleotides read TGCAGCGTTGATCGGAAGGATGATGGCTACACCTTC. This encodes CSVDRKDDGYTF.

This clonotype is a singleton in its sample. The V and J genes are TRBV12-3 or TRBV12-4 and TRBJ1-1; 7 nucleotides agree with TRBD1. J gave up 1 base and V 1 base, and 9 bases lay outside the gene matches. The CDR3 is 17 residues long. The CDR3 DNA follows: TGTGCCAGCAGTTTAGGGCAGGGGGTGCTCAGGAACACTGAAGCTTTCTTT. It yields the protein CASSLGQGVLRNTEAFF.

The chain is built from TRBV5-5 and TRBJ2-1; 13 positions match TRBD2. Gene TRBJ2-7 matches the end of the DNA better, so the J call may be wrong. CDR3 length: 16 residues. Per the germline V gene, CDR1 is SGHKS and CDR2 is YYEKEE (reference sequence). The CDR3 loop reads CASSPGLAGVYNEQYF. The CDR3 DNA follows: TGTGCCAGCAGCCCTGGACTAGCGGGAGTCTACAATGAGCAGTACTTC.

The chain uses TRBV5-1 and TRBJ2-3; a weak D match, TRBD2 (6 bases). The CDR3 sequence is 15 residues long. Between the trimmed V and J ends, which lost 3 bases and 2 bases, there was a span of 13 bases. Germline V gene sequence: CDR1 SGHRS, CDR2 YFSETQ. The CDR3 loop reads CASSSGLRHTDTQYF. CDR3 in DNA: TGCGCCAGCAGCTCCGGACTAAGACACACAGATACGCAGTATTTT.

This clonotype was observed a few times. V usage is TRBV11-1 and J usage is TRBJ2-1; 11 bases line up with TRBD2. CDR1 SGHAT and CDR2 FQDESV come from the germline V gene (reference sequence). V gave up 2 bases and J gave up 0 bases; unmatched junction bases: 3. CDR3 size: 17 residues. The CDR3 is CASSLITSGSSYNEQFF. CDR3 nucleotide sequence: TGTGCCAGCAGCTTAATAACTAGCGGGAGCTCCTACAATGAGCAGTTCTTC.

This clonotype was seen only a few times. This chain uses TRBV7-2 with TRBJ2-1; D is possibly TRBD2 (6 bases). Trimming took off 5 bases at V and 6 bases at J, with 17 bases between the two ends. The CDR3 is 15 amino acids. The germline V gene has CDR1 SGHTA and CDR2 FQGNSA. CDR3 sequence (DNA): TGTGCCAGCAGCCCGTGGGTACTAGCCGTCAATGAGCAGTTCTTC. Translating gives CASSPWVLAVNEQFF.

In its sample, this clonotype was seen a few times. V usage is TRBV18 and J usage is TRBJ1-3; a possible D gene is TRBD1 (6 bases). Germline lookup yields CDR1 KGHSH and CDR2 LQKENI. The V end was cut by 1 base, the J end by 9 bases, with 13 bases between. This CDR3 comprises 14 residues. The CDR3 region is CASSPLGQPSTIYF. CDR3 DNA: TGTGCCAGCTCACCACTAGGACAGCCGAGCACCATATATTTT.

Only a few counts were recorded for this clonotype. The J gene is TRBJ1-5, the V gene TRBV20-1, with TRBD1 identical over 8 bases. Unmatched junction bases numbered 11, after V lost 4 bases and J lost 3 bases. The germline V gene encodes CDR1 DFQATT and CDR2 SNEGSKA (reference sequence). The CDR3 length is 16 residues. The CDR3 DNA reads as TGCAGTGCTATGGGACAGGAGCTAATTGTCAATCAGCCCCAGCATTTT. Translating it yields CSAMGQELIVNQPQHF.

The rearrangement uses TRBV7-9 and TRBJ1-1; 7 bases match TRBD1. Germline CDR1 reads SEHNR; CDR2 reads FQNEAQ (reference sequence). The V segment lost 5 bases and the J segment 0 bases; nucleotides outside the gene matches: 6. CDR3 length: 15 residues. The CDR3 spells CASSPAGTVNTEAFF. DNA of the CDR3: TGTGCCAGCAGCCCCGCCGGGACAGTGAACACTGAAGCTTTCTTT.